The clone carrying this T cell receptor (beta chain) was recorded only once. Germline CDR1 reads MNHEY; CDR2 reads SMNVEV (reference sequence). This CDR3 has 13 amino acids. With 5 bases removed from V and 1 base from J, the gap between germline ends came to 6 bases. This specimen comes from a study of technical replicates of blood from a few donors. The repertoire was sequenced with immunoSEQ multiplex PCR; TCRdb's copy has only in-frame clones and lacks some. The sample records tens of thousands of clones, about 95% being singletons. The sample consisted of PBMCs. This TCR was recovered from a human donor in good health. Some clones in this sample may be carry-over from other donors' samples. The J gene is TRBJ2-4, the V gene TRBV27; D unresolved. The CDR3 nucleotides read TGTGCCAGCAGTCCCCCGGCCAAAAACATTCAGTACTTC. Its translation is CASSPPAKNIQYF.